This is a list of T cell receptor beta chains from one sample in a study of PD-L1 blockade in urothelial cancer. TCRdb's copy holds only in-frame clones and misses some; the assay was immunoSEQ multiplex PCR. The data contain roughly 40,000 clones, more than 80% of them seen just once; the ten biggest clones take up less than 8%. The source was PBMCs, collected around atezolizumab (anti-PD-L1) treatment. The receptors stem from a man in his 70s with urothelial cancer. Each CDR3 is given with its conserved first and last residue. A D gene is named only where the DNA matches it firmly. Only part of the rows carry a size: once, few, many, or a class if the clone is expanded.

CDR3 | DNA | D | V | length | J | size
CASSPGTAYYGYTF | TGTGCCAGCAGCCCCGGGACTGCTTACTATGGCTACACCTTC | NA | TRBV28 | 14 | TRBJ1-2 | NA
CASRLAGFGRNTEAFF | TGTGCCAGCAGACTGGCAGGGTTCGGAAGGAACACTGAAGCTTTCTTT | NA | TRBV5-6 | 16 | TRBJ1-1 | NA
CASSVGQGGGKLFF | TGTGCCAGCAGCGTAGGACAGGGCGGAGGAAAACTGTTTTTT | TRBD1 | TRBV9 | 14 | TRBJ1-4 | NA
CASSFQTGDEQYF | TGTGCCAGCAGCTTTCAGACAGGGGACGAGCAGTACTTC | TRBD1 | TRBV7-7 | 13 | TRBJ2-7 | NA
CASSYGTSASSYEQYF | TGTGCCAGCAGTTACGGGACTAGCGCTTCCTCCTACGAGCAGTACTTC | TRBD2 | TRBV6-5 | 16 | TRBJ2-7 | NA
CASSYRQGAYEQYF | TGCGCCAGCAGCTACCGACAGGGAGCCTACGAGCAGTACTTC | TRBD1 | TRBV5-1 | 14 | TRBJ2-7 | NA
CASSLGVKGTSGRATYEQYF | TGCGCCAGCAGCTTAGGGGTCAAAGGGACTAGCGGGAGGGCCACCTACGAGCAGTACTTC | TRBD2 | TRBV5-1 | 20 | TRBJ2-7 | NA
CASSFSGRHQPQHF | TGTGCCAGCAGCTTTTCAGGGAGGCATCAGCCCCAGCATTTT | NA | TRBV7-9 | 14 | TRBJ1-5 | NA
CASRGTGPYEQYF | TGTGCCAGCCGCGGGACGGGACCCTACGAGCAGTACTTC | NA | TRBV6-5 | 13 | TRBJ2-7 | NA
CASSLSTGELFF | TGTGCCAGCAGTTTATCCACCGGGGAGCTGTTTTTT | NA | TRBV6-1 | 12 | TRBJ2-2 | once
CASSLGTRVGETQYF | TGTGCCAGCAGCTTAGGAACCAGGGTAGGGGAGACCCAGTACTTC | NA | TRBV7-9 | 15 | TRBJ2-5 | NA
CASRARDIYGYTF | TGTGCCAGCAGGGCCAGGGATATTTATGGCTACACCTTC | NA | TRBV6-5 | 13 | TRBJ1-2 | few
CASSTTSGRAGQYF | TGTGCCAGCAGCACGACTAGCGGGAGGGCCGGGCAGTACTTC | TRBD2 | TRBV5-4 | 14 | TRBJ2-7 | NA
CASSADQGQGHNEQFF | TGTGCCAGCAGCGCCGACCAGGGACAGGGCCACAATGAGCAGTTCTTC | TRBD1 | TRBV5-5 | 16 | TRBJ2-1 | NA
CASSLGKTSGISYEQYF | TGTGCCAGCAGCTTAGGGAAGACTAGCGGGATTTCCTACGAGCAGTACTTC | TRBD2 | TRBV11-1 | 17 | TRBJ2-7 | NA
CASSPKGLAGGPNYSYNEQFF | TGTGCCAGCTCACCAAAGGGACTAGCGGGAGGGCCGAACTACTCCTACAATGAGCAGTTCTTC | TRBD2 | TRBV18 | 21 | TRBJ2-1 | NA
CASRWEGHYEQYF | TGTGCCAGCCGCTGGGAGGGCCACTACGAGCAGTACTTC | TRBD2 | TRBV6-5 | 13 | TRBJ2-7 | NA
CASSAAGLPTSNEQFF | TGTGCCAGCAGTGCTGCAGGTCTCCCAACATCCAATGAGCAGTTCTTC | NA | TRBV6-1 | 16 | TRBJ2-1 | NA
CASRATGSPGPQHF | TGTGCCAGCAGGGCGACAGGGAGCCCCGGGCCCCAGCATTTT | TRBD1 | TRBV6-1 | 14 | TRBJ1-5 | NA
CASSLQQGRQETQYF | TGCGCCAGCAGCCTACAACAGGGCCGTCAAGAGACCCAGTACTTC | NA | TRBV4-1 | 15 | TRBJ2-5 | NA